One sample yielded the 10 T cell receptor beta chains listed below, sequenced in a study of T cell responses to AZD1222 COVID-19 vaccine. TCRdb's copy holds only in-frame clones and misses some; the assay was immunoSEQ multiplex PCR. Of approximately 130,000 clones listed, roughly 92% are singletons. Here the sequenced sample was peripheral blood, taken 28 days after the second AZD1222 dose. Every receptor here comes from an adult who received the AZD1222 COVID-19 vaccine.

The gene calls are TRBV10-3 and TRBJ1-5; unclear D gene. CDR3 length: 13 residues. Germline values: CDR1 ENHRY, CDR2 SYGVKD. With 1 base removed from V and 4 bases from J, the gap between germline ends came to 5 bases. The CDR3 here is CAISELGNQPQHF. CDR3 DNA: TGTGCCATCAGTGAGTTGGGAAATCAGCCCCAGCATTTT.

The chain carries TRBV30 and TRBJ2-7; 9 bases match TRBD2. Trimming took 3 bases from V and 0 from J; bases not matched to a gene: 3. The CDR3 sequence is 14 residues long. Germline-derived CDR1 and CDR2 are GTSNPN and SVGIG (reference sequence). The CDR3 nucleotides read TGTGCCTGGAGGAGCGGGAGGAGCTCCTACGAGCAGTACTTC. This gives the protein CAWRSGRSSYEQYF.

The V and J genes are TRBV12-3 or TRBV12-4 and TRBJ1-6, with unresolved D. V was pared by 2 bases and J by 8 bases, with 7 bases between. The CDR3 totals 13 residues. DNA of the CDR3: TGTGCCAGCAGTTTAATGAGAGATTCACCCCTCCACTTT. Its translation is CASSLMRDSPLHF.

The genes are TRBV30 and TRBJ1-2; TRBD1 agrees at 9 bases. The V and J ends lost 0 bases and 4 bases, in that order; junction bases with no gene match: 6. CDR1 is GTSNPN and CDR2 is SVGIG in the germline V gene (reference sequence). This CDR3 is 15 amino acids long. The CDR3 spells CAWSVPDRGGYGYTF. The CDR3 coding sequence is TGTGCCTGGAGTGTGCCCGACAGGGGGGGCTATGGCTACACCTTC.

The CDR3 loop is CASSDSGQGVGQPQHF. CDR3 in DNA: TGTGCCAGCAGTGACAGTGGGCAGGGAGTAGGTCAGCCCCAGCATTTT. The rearrangement links TRBV25-1 to TRBJ1-5; D is possibly TRBD1 (5 bases). Germline V gene data show CDR1 as MGHDK and CDR2 as SYGVNS. The CDR3 runs 16 residues. The V and J ends lost 3 bases and 6 bases respectively, with 18 bases between them.

The chain has TRBV3-1 (or the pseudogene TRBV3-2) and TRBJ2-7, with D possibly TRBD2 on 6 matching bases. Germline CDR1 reads LGHDT; CDR2 reads YNNKEL (reference sequence). The ends were cut back, 4 bases at V and 3 bases at J, with 19 bases in the middle. This CDR3 contains 16 residues. For the CDR3, the DNA is TGTGCCAGCAGCCGGGGAATGGAGGGAGCACGCTACGAGCAGTACTTC. Translated, it gives CASSRGMEGARYEQYF.

The rearrangement uses TRBV5-1 and TRBJ2-1; TRBD2 aligns across 13 bases. The CDR3 is 15 amino acids. Germline CDR1 SGHRS, CDR2 YFSETQ. V was pared by 4 bases and J by 10 bases, with 8 bases of the junction left unmatched. DNA for the CDR3: TGCGCCAGCAGCCCCGGACTAGCGGGAGTGGAGGAGCAGTTCTTC. Translated: CASSPGLAGVEEQFF.

The chain has TRBV13 and TRBJ1-6; D is undetermined. The CDR3 runs to 16 residues. Trimming cost V 1 base and J 7 bases, with 14 bases left between them. Germline-derived CDR1 and CDR2 are PRHDT and FYEKMQ (reference sequence). CDR3 in amino acids: CASSLDSLRGNSPLHF. The CDR3 region has the DNA TGTGCCAGCAGCTTAGACAGTCTCCGAGGGAATTCACCCCTCCACTTT.

The V and J genes are TRBV5-4 and TRBJ2-7; D might be TRBD1 or TRBD2, each matching 5 bases. V gave up 4 bases and J gave up 3 bases, with 11 bases separating them. CDR1 and CDR2 from the germline V gene are SGHNT and YYREEE (reference sequence). The CDR3 is 13 amino acids. In DNA form, the CDR3 reads TGTGCCAGCAGCATAGGGACCATCTACGAGCAGTACTTC. Its protein product is CASSIGTIYEQYF. The full variable domain, its missing parts supplied by reference TRBV5-4 and TRBJ2-7, is ETGVTQSPTHLIKTRGQQVTLRCSSQSGHNTVSWYQQALGQGPQFIFQYYREEENGRGNFPPRFSGLQFPNYSSELNVNALELDDSALYLCASSIGTIYEQYFGPGTRLTVT.

V is TRBV25-1 and J is TRBJ1-4, with 7 bases matching TRBD1. The CDR3 totals 16 residues. Germline V lookup: CDR1 MGHDK, CDR2 SYGVNS. The junction had 10 bases not matched to a gene; V was cut back by 4 bases and J by 5 bases. The CDR3 bases are TGTGCCAGCAGTGCGCCCGCGACAGGGAGAAATGAAAAACTGTTTTTT. Protein: CASSAPATGRNEKLFF.